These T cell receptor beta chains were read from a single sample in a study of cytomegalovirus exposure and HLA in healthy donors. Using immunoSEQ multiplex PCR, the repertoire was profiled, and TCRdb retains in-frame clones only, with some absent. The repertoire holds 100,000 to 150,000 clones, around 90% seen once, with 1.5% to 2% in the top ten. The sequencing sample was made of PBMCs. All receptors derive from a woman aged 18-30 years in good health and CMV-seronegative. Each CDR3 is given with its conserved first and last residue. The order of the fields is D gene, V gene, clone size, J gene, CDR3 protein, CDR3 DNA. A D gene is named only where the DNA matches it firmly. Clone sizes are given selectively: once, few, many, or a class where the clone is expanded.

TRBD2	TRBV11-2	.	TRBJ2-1	CASSFSGGAREQFF	TGTGCCAGCAGCTTTAGCGGGGGAGCCAGGGAGCAGTTCTTC
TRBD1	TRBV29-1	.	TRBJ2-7	CSVERPGTGSYEQYF	TGCAGCGTTGAGAGACCCGGGACAGGGTCCTACGAGCAGTACTTC
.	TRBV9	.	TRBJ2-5	CASSVQSALGGPETQYF	TGTGCCAGCAGCGTCCAGTCGGCGCTCGGAGGGCCAGAGACCCAGTACTTC
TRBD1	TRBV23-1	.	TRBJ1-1	CASSPPKTGGTEAFF	TGCGCCAGCAGTCCCCCCAAGACAGGGGGCACTGAAGCTTTCTTT
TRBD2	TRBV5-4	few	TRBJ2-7	CASSLRLAGAHEQYF	TGTGCCAGCAGCCTGAGACTAGCGGGAGCCCACGAGCAGTACTTC
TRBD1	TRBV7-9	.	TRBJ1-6	CASSRRDSASSYNSPLHF	TGTGCCAGCAGCCGACGGGACAGCGCGAGCTCCTATAATTCACCCCTCCACTTT
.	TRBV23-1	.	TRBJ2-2	CASSPPAGELFF	TGCGCCAGCAGTCCTCCCGCCGGGGAGCTGTTTTTT
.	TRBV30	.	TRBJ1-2	CAWSRESLNYGYTF	TGTGCCTGGAGTAGGGAGAGCCTTAACTATGGCTACACCTTC
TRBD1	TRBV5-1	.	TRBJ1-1	CASSPGQTPGGYEAFF	TGCGCCAGCAGCCCGGGACAGACGCCGGGGGGGTATGAAGCTTTCTTT
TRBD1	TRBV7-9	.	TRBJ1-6	CASSRQGYSPLHF	TGTGCCAGCAGCCGACAGGGTTACTCACCCCTCCACTTT
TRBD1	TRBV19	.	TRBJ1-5	CASLQGFNQPQHF	TGTGCCAGTTTACAGGGGTTCAATCAGCCCCAGCATTTT
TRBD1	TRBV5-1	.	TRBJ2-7	CASSLGRTGGIDEQYF	TGCGCCAGCAGCTTGGGGAGGACAGGGGGCATCGACGAGCAGTACTTC
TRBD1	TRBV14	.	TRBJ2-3	CASSPNRGIKADTQYF	TGTGCCAGCAGCCCTAACAGGGGGATTAAGGCAGATACGCAGTATTTT
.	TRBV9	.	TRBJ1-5	CASSTYSNQPQHF	TGTGCCAGCAGCACCTATAGCAATCAGCCCCAGCATTTT
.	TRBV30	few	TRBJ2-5	CAWSGELPGETQYF	TGTGCCTGGAGTGGCGAACTCCCGGGGGAGACCCAGTACTTC
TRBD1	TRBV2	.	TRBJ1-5	CASSESGQGSNQPQHF	TGTGCCAGCAGTGAATCCGGACAGGGGAGCAATCAGCCCCAGCATTTT
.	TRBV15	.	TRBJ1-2	CTTSTSFYGYTF	TGTACCACCAGCACCTCTTTCTATGGCTACACCTTC
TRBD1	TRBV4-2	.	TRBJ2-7	CASSQDLGQGRYEQYF	TGTGCCAGCAGCCAAGATCTGGGACAGGGTCGGTACGAGCAGTACTTC
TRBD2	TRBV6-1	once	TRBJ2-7	CATREAGRGFHEQYF	TGTGCCACCAGAGAAGCGGGAAGGGGCTTCCACGAGCAGTACTTC
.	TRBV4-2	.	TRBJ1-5	CASSQVGLINQPQHF	TGTGCCAGCAGCCAAGTCGGGTTAATCAATCAGCCCCAGCATTTT
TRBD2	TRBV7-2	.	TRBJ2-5	CASSGTSGRADQYF	TGTGCCAGCAGCGGGACTAGCGGGAGGGCCGACCAGTACTTC
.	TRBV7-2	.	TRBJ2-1	CASSLARGGADEQFF	TGTGCCAGCAGCTTAGCGCGGGGAGGAGCGGATGAGCAGTTCTTC
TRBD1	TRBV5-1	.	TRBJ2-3	CASSPPGQSTDTQYF	TGCGCCAGCAGCCCGCCGGGACAGAGCACAGATACGCAGTATTTT
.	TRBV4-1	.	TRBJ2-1	CASSQDRGTYNEQFF	TGCGCCAGCAGCCAAGATAGGGGGACGTACAATGAGCAGTTCTTC
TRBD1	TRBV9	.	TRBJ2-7	CASSPGTVSLREQYF	TGTGCCAGCAGCCCCGGGACAGTTTCCCTACGGGAGCAGTACTTC
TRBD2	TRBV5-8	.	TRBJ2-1	CARSSGGAYNEQFF	TGTGCCAGGAGTAGCGGGGGGGCCTACAATGAGCAGTTCTTC
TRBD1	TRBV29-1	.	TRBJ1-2	CSVGQGGAGYTF	TGCAGCGTAGGACAGGGAGGGGCCGGCTACACCTTC
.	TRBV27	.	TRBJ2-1	CASGLIRGADDEQFF	TGTGCCAGCGGCCTGATTCGGGGGGCCGACGATGAGCAGTTCTTC
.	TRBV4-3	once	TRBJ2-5	CASSQDHASTQTQYF	TGCGCCAGCAGCCAAGATCACGCTAGCACACAGACCCAGTACTTC
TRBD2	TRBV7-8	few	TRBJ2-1	CASSLRSGRYNEQFF	TGTGCCAGCAGCTTAAGAAGCGGGAGGTACAATGAGCAGTTCTTC
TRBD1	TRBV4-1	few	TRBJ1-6	CASSQPRQGAKSPLHF	TGCGCCAGCAGCCAACCCCGCCAGGGGGCTAAGTCACCCCTCCACTTT
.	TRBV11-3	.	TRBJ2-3	CASSLVKGPGPETQYF	TGTGCCAGCAGCTTAGTTAAGGGGCCGGGTCCCGAGACGCAGTATTTT
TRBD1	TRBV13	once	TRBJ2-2	CASSLGDRADTGELFF	TGTGCCAGCAGCTTAGGAGACAGGGCGGACACCGGGGAGCTGTTTTTT
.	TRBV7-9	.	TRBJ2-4	CASSSPLAKNIQYF	TGTGCCAGCAGCTCCCCCCTGGCCAAAAACATTCAGTACTTC
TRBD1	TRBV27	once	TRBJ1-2	CASSPQTGLYGYTF	TGTGCCAGCAGTCCACAGACAGGGTTATATGGCTACACCTTC
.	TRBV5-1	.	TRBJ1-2	CASRPTANYGYTF	TGCGCCAGCAGACCGACAGCAAACTATGGCTACACCTTC
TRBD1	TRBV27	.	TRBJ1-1	CASSTRQGSTEAFF	TGTGCCAGCAGTACTCGACAGGGAAGCACTGAAGCTTTCTTT
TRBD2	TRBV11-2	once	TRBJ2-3	CASSLGNLAGLSTDTQYF	TGTGCCAGCAGCTTAGGAAACTTAGCGGGACTTAGCACAGATACGCAGTATTTT
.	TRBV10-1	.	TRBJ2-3	CASSARQADTQYF	TGCGCCAGCAGTGCCCGACAGGCCGATACGCAGTATTTT
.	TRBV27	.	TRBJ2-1	CASSLDPGTTYNEQFF	TGTGCCAGCAGTTTAGACCCGGGAACCACCTACAATGAGCAGTTCTTC
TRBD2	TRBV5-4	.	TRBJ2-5	CASRREYQETQYF	TGTGCCAGCAGGCGGGAGTACCAAGAGACCCAGTACTTC
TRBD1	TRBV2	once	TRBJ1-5	CASSEPGQDNYNQPQHF	TGTGCCAGCAGTGAACCGGGACAGGACAACTACAATCAGCCCCAGCATTTT
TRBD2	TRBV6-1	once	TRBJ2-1	CASSEGGGGDYNEQFF	TGTGCCAGCAGTGAGGGCGGCGGGGGGGATTACAATGAGCAGTTCTTC
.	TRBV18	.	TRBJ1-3	CASSPSDGRSSGNTIYF	TGTGCCAGCTCACCAAGCGACGGCCGCAGCTCTGGAAACACCATATATTTT
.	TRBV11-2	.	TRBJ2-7	CASSLMNGGGPYEQYF	TGTGCCAGCAGCTTAATGAACGGAGGGGGCCCCTACGAGCAGTACTTC
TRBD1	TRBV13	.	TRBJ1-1	CASSPEGTVDLMNTEAFF	TGTGCCAGCAGCCCCGAGGGGACAGTGGACCTAATGAACACTGAAGCTTTCTTT
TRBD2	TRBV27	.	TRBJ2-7	CASREELAGDYEQYF	TGTGCCAGCAGGGAAGAACTAGCGGGTGACTACGAGCAGTACTTC
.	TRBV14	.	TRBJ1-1	CASSQDADPGVGTEAFF	TGTGCCAGCAGCCAAGATGCTGACCCCGGGGTCGGCACTGAAGCTTTCTTT
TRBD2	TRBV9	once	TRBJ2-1	CASSESGTSVVNEQFF	TGTGCCAGCAGCGAGTCCGGGACTAGCGTTGTTAATGAGCAGTTCTTC
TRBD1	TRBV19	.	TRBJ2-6	CASSIQGALRAGANVLTF	TGTGCCAGTAGTATTCAGGGGGCGCTAAGGGCTGGGGCCAACGTCCTGACTTTC
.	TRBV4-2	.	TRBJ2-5	CASSQIVGLETQYF	TGTGCCAGCAGCCAAATAGTGGGGCTGGAGACCCAGTACTTC